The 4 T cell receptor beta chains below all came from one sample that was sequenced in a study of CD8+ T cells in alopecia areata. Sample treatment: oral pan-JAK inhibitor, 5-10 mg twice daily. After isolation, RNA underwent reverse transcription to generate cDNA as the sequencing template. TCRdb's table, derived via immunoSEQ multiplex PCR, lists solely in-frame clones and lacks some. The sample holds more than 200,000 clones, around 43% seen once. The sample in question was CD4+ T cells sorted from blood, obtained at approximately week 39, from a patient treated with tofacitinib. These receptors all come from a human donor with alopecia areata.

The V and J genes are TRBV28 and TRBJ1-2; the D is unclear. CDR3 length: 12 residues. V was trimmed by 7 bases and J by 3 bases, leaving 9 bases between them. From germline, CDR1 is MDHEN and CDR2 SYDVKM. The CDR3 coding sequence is TGTGCCAGCACCGCATACGACTATGGCTACACCTTC. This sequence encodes CASTAYDYGYTF.

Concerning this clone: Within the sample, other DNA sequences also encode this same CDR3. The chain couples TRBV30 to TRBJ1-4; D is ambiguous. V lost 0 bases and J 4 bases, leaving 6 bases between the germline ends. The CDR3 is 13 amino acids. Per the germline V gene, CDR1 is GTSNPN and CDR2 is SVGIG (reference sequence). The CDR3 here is CAWSVPGNEKLFF. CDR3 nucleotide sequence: TGTGCCTGGAGTGTACCCGGTAATGAAAAACTGTTTTTT.

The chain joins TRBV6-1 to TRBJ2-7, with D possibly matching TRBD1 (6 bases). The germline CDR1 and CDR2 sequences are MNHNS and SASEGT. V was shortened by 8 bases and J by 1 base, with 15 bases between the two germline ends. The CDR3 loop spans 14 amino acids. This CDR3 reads CASGLQGHSYEQYF. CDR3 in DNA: TGTGCCAGCGGCCTACAGGGTCATTCCTACGAGCAGTACTTC.

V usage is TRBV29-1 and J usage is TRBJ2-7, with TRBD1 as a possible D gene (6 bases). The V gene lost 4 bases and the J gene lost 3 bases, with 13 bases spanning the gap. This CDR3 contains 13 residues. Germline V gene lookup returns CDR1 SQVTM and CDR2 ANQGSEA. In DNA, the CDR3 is TGCAGCGTTGCCCCGACAGGTGTCTACGAGCAGTACTTC. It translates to CSVAPTGVYEQYF.